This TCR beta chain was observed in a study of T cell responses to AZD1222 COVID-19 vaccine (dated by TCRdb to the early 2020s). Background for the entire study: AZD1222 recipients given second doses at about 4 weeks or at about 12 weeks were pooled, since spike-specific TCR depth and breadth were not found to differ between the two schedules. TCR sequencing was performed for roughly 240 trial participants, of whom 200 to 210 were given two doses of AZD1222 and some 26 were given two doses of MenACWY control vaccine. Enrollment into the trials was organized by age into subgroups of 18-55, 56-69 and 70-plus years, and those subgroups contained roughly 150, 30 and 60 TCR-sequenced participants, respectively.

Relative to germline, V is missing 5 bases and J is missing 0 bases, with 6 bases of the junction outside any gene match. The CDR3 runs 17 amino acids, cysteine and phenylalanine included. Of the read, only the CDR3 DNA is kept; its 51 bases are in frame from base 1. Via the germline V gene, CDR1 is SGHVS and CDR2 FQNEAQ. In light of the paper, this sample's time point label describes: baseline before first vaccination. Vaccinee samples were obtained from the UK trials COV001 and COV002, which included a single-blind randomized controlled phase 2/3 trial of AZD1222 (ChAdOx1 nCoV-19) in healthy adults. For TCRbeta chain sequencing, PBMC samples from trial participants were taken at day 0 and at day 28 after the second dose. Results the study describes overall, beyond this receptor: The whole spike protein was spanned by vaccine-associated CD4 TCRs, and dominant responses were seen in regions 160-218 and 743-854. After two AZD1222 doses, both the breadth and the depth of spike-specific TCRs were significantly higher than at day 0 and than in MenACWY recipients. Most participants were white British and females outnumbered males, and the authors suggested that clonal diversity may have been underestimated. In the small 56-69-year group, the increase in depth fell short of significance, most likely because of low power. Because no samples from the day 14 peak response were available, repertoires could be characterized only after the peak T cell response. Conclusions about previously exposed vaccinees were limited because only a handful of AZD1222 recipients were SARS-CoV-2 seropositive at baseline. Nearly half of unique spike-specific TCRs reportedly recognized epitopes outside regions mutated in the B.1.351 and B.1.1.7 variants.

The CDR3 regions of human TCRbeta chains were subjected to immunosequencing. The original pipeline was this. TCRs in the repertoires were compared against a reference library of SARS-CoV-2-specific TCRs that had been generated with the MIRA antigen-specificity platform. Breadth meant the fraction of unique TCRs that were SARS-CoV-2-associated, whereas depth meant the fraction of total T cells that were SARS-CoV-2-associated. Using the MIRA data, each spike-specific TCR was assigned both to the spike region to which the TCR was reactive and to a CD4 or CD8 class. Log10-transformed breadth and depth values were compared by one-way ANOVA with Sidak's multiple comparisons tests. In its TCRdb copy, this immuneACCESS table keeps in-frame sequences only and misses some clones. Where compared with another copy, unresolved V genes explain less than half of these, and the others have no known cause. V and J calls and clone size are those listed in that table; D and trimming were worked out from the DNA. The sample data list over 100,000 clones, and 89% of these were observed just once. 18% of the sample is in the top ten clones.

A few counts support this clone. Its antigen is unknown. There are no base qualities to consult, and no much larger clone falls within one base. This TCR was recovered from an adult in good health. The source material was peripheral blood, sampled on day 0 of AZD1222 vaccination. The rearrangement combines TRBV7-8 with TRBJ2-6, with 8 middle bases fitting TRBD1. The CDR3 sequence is CASSPRDRFSGANVLTF. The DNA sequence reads TGTGCCAGCAGCCCCCGGGACAGGTTCTCTGGGGCCAACGTCCTGACTTTC.